This TCR beta chain was identified during a study of shared clonotypes between healthy human individuals. Study conclusions and caveats: Sharing across four donors was highest in naive CD4 (about 5%) and lowest in memory CD8 (about 0.4%).

The germline CDR1 and CDR2 sequences are SGHRS and YFSETQ. V gave up 5 bases and J gave up 12 bases, with 18 bases separating them. CDR3 length equals 13 residues. Note on this clone: Its target is not known.

Genomic DNA (from each subset) was split evenly across several immunoSEQ plates. Replicate sorted-subset PCRs were loaded with around 200 ng DNA, about 28,000 T cell genomes. Clones were sequenced by immunoSEQ multiplex PCR, and TCRdb holds only the in-frame ones, with some missing. In the table there are some 1,100,000 clones, about four fifths of which are singletons. The source is a man between 18 and 29 years old in good health. Some clones in this sample may be carry-over from other donors' samples. This rearrangement joins TRBV5-1 to TRBJ2-1; D is perhaps TRBD2 (5 bases). The sequenced material came from memory CD4+ T cells from PBMCs. As for subset: CD45RA-negative fraction. In DNA, the CDR3 is TGCGCCAGCAGTCCTTCCCCGGACTCATCGCAGTTCTTC. The encoded protein is CASSPSPDSSQFF. Based on the CDR3 plus reference TRBV5-1 and TRBJ2-1, the full variable domain is KAGVTQTPRYLIKTRGQQVTLSCSPISGHRSVSWYQQTPGQGLQFLFEYFSETQRNKGNFPGRFSGRQFSNSRSEMNVSTLELGDSALYLCASSPSPDSSQFFGPGTRLTVL.